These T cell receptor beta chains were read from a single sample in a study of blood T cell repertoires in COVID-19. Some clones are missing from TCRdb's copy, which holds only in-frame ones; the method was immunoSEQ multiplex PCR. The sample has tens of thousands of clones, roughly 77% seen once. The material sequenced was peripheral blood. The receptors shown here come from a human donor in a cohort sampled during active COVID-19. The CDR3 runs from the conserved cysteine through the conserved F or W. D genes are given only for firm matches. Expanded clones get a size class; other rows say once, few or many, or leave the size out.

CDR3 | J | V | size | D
CASSLTGVSFDEQYF | TRBJ2-7 | TRBV5-1 | - | TRBD1
CASSQGLVPNEQFF | TRBJ2-1 | TRBV3-1/TRBV3-2 | - | -
CASSLAGAPEQYF | TRBJ2-7 | TRBV28 | few | TRBD2
CASSPLSGPYNEQFF | TRBJ2-1 | TRBV6-2/TRBV6-3 | - | -
CASSLGAGGEKLFF | TRBJ1-4 | TRBV6-5 | - | TRBD1
CASSRAGNEKLFF | TRBJ1-4 | TRBV14 | - | -
CASTSGTGLSNQPQHF | TRBJ1-5 | TRBV19 | - | TRBD1
CASSPRYSGTDTQYF | TRBJ2-3 | TRBV19 | - | -
CASSDRGPYNEQFF | TRBJ2-1 | TRBV27 | - | TRBD1
CATSDRTGDGYTF | TRBJ1-2 | TRBV24-1 | - | TRBD1
CASRGTSGDTDTQYF | TRBJ2-3 | TRBV2 | - | TRBD2
CAIRKAGTGHEAFF | TRBJ1-1 | TRBV10-3 | - | TRBD1
CASSHIAGGTDTQYF | TRBJ2-3 | TRBV11-2 | - | TRBD2
CASSRQPANTEAFF | TRBJ1-1 | TRBV18 | - | -
CASSLDRLGGNEQFF | TRBJ2-1 | TRBV4-2 | once | -
CATRTSGIYEQYF | TRBJ2-7 | TRBV2 | - | TRBD2
CSVGGRDYEQYF | TRBJ2-7 | TRBV29-1 | - | TRBD2
CASSYVGGPYNEQFF | TRBJ2-1 | TRBV6-5 | - | -
CASSDRGFYGYTF | TRBJ1-2 | TRBV3-1/TRBV3-2 | few | TRBD1
CASSVQRESQETQYF | TRBJ2-5 | TRBV7-9 | - | TRBD2
CASSDGGRGGYTF | TRBJ1-2 | TRBV3-1/TRBV3-2 | - | -
CASRRTMNTEAFF | TRBJ1-1 | TRBV3-1/TRBV3-2 | - | -